This T cell receptor beta chain is drawn from a study of blood T cell repertoires in COVID-19. Study details: Samples came from the United States, Italy and Spain, spanning acute and convalescent COVID-19. T cells, B-cell-depleted T cells, or PBMCs supplied cDNA or gDNA.

Trimming at V came to 0 bases and at J to 2 bases, leaving 6 bases not matched to a gene. The V gene's germline CDR1 is SEHNR and CDR2 FQNEAQ (reference sequence). The CDR3 has 17 amino acids. The authors' processing: How many nucleated cells were present was estimated from reference gene primer amplification. Sequencing used immunoSEQ multiplex PCR; TCRdb keeps in-frame clones, though not all of them. V, J and clone size reflect that table, while D and trimming were determined from the DNA. The sample yields about 60,000 clones, 70% to 80% seen once. Sequences were obtained from peripheral blood. The chain combines TRBV7-9 with TRBJ2-3; 9 bases are a match to TRBD2. This receptor was obtained from a man in his fifties or sixties with active or convalescent COVID-19. Here the CDR3 DNA reads TGTGCCAGCAGCTTAGCGCGAGGCGGGAGGGCCACAGATACGCAGTATTTT. Amino acids: CASSLARGGRATDTQYF. The full variable domain, in which reference TRBV7-9 and TRBJ2-3 provide the parts outside the CDR3, is DTGVSQNPRHKITKRGQNVTFRCDPISEHNRLYWYRQTLGQGPEFLTYFQNEAQLEKSRLLSDRFSAERPKGSFSTLEIQRTEQGDSAMYLCASSLARGGRATDTQYFGPGTRLTVL.